These 26 T cell receptor beta chains were all obtained from the same sample, sequenced in a study of blood T cells in healthy people across ages. Next came a second PCR, run for roughly 6 to 11 cycles, which used a sample-barcoded 5' primer along with a J-beta primer mix. TCRdb passed the 5' RACE reads through MiXCR, listing each CDR3 protein once. The sample has roughly 900,000 distinct CDR3 sequences; 29% are singletons. Sequenced input: blood. Receptors were obtained from a woman older than 75 in good health.

A single count supports this clonotype. The chain carries TRBV20-1 and TRBJ1-6, with no clear D. Trimming stripped 5 bases from V and 8 bases from J, with 16 bases between. Looked up from germline, CDR1 is DFQATT and CDR2 is SNEGSKA (reference sequence). There are 14 residues in the CDR3. DNA for the CDR3: TGCAGTGCTGAGCCAGACATCTTGGATTCACCCCTCCACTTT. Amino acid sequence: CSAEPDILDSPLHF.

Comment on this clonotype: A much larger clone is a single base away; this may be a read error. The chain uses TRBV7-2 and TRBJ2-7; 8 nucleotides line up with TRBD1. This CDR3 is 15 amino acids long. The V gene end was trimmed by 1 base and the J gene end by 6 bases; junction bases not matched to a gene: 8. Looked up from germline, CDR1 is SGHTA and CDR2 is FQGNSA. In DNA, the CDR3 is TGTGCCAGCAGCTTAGACCGACAGGGGTGGAGCGAGCAGTACTTC. Its translation: CASSLDRQGWSEQYF.

CDR3 DNA sequence: TGCAGTGCTACCGCCCCAGGGGGCGGTCGACAAGAGGCCCAGTACTTC. Its protein is CSATAPGGGRQEAQYF. The rearrangement uses TRBV20-1 and TRBJ2-7; 8 positions agree with TRBD1. CDR1 and CDR2 (germline): DFQATT, SNEGSKA (reference sequence). The V gene end was trimmed by 4 bases and the J gene end by 10 bases; junction bases not matched to a gene: 21. The CDR3 covers 16 residues.

The chain carries TRBV5-6 and TRBJ2-1; TRBD1 or TRBD2 may be the D gene (5 bases each). Per the germline V gene, CDR1 is SGHDT and CDR2 is YYEEEE. This CDR3 is built from 16 residues. Trimming cost V 6 bases and J 0 bases, with 16 bases left between them. The CDR3 loop is CASTITGLSSYNEQFF. The CDR3 DNA follows: TGTGCCAGCACCATCACGGGGCTCAGCTCCTACAATGAGCAGTTCTTC.

This clonotype occurred once. One end of the junction is discordant with germline, which a read error may explain. The gene calls are TRBV6-5 and TRBJ1-6; D gene ambiguous. The CDR3 spans 16 residues. CDR1 MNHEY and CDR2 SVGAGI come from the germline V gene. Written as DNA, the CDR3 is TGTGCCAGCAGTTACTCCCGGACTGCTACTAATTCACTCCTCCACTTT. It specifies CASSYSRTATNSLLHF.

This rearrangement joins TRBV20-1 to TRBJ2-1; 9 bases align to TRBD1. The germline CDR1 and CDR2 sequences are DFQATT and SNEGSKA (reference sequence). V lost 7 bases to trimming and J lost 1 base; unmatched junction nucleotides: 11. This CDR3 has 16 residues. CDR3 in DNA: TGCAGTGTCACTCCTAACAGGGGGCTTTCCTACAATGAGCAGTTCTTC. This sequence encodes CSVTPNRGLSYNEQFF.

The chain has TRBV29-1 and TRBJ1-1, with a weak D call TRBD1 (6 bases). The length of the CDR3 is 15 residues. CDR1 and CDR2 from the germline V gene are SQVTM and ANQGSEA. V shed 2 bases and J shed 8 bases, with 21 bases lying between them. The CDR3 loop is CSVEMAQGTRLEAFF. The CDR3 region has the DNA TGCAGCGTTGAAATGGCACAGGGAACTCGCTTAGAAGCTTTCTTT.

This clonotype showed up just a few times. The chain links TRBV12-3 or TRBV12-4 to TRBJ1-1; weak D call: TRBD1 (5 bases). V was trimmed by 6 bases and J by 0 bases, leaving 17 bases between them. The CDR3 is made up of 16 amino acids. DNA of the CDR3: TGTGCCAGCAGCCCCACCGGGGGAGTCATGAACACTGAAGCTTTCTTT. It specifies CASSPTGGVMNTEAFF.

This clonotype was counted ten times or more. This chain joins TRBV20-1 and TRBJ2-1, with D maybe TRBD1 (6 bases). The V gene's germline CDR1 is DFQATT and CDR2 SNEGSKA (reference sequence). The V end was cut by 7 bases, the J end by 4 bases, with 14 bases between. CDR3 size: 13 residues. CDR3 nucleotides: TGCAGTGTTAGCCGAGGACAGTACAATGAGCAGTTCTTC. Protein product: CSVSRGQYNEQFF.

Only a few counts were recorded for this clonotype. J is TRBJ2-3 and V is TRBV24-1; 8 positions agree with TRBD2. J was trimmed by 6 bases and V by 3 bases; bases with no gene match: 7. Germline V CDR1 and CDR2: KGHDR, SFDVKD. This CDR3 is built from 15 residues. For the CDR3, the DNA is TGTGCCACCAGTGATCCCGGGACTAGTTGGGATACGCAGTATTTT. Protein: CATSDPGTSWDTQYF.

There are many counts of this clonotype. The chain combines TRBV20-1 with TRBJ2-7, with D possibly matching TRBD2 (5 bases). The CDR3 spans 13 residues. Germline loops: CDR1 DFQATT, CDR2 SNEGSKA (reference sequence). The germline V and J ends were trimmed by 4 bases and 0 bases, with 10 bases remaining between them. CDR3 DNA: TGCAGTGCTACTTCGGGGAACTCCTACGAGCAGTACTTC. It yields the protein CSATSGNSYEQYF.

This clonotype showed up many times. V and J are TRBV30 and TRBJ2-3, with 8 bases that match TRBD1. V dropped 4 bases and J dropped 3; count of bases not matched to a gene: 3. The CDR3 contains 13 residues. CDR1 GTSNPN and CDR2 SVGIG come from the germline V gene (reference sequence). The CDR3 DNA follows: TGTGCCTGGACGGGACAGGAAACAGATACGCAGTATTTT. It specifies CAWTGQETDTQYF. Full variable domain (missing parts from reference TRBV30 and TRBJ2-3): SQTIHQWPATLVQPVGSPLSLECTVEGTSNPNLYWYRQAAGRGLQLLFYSVGIGQISSEVPQNLSASRPQDRQFILSSKKLLLSDSGFYLCAWTGQETDTQYFGPGTRLTVL.

Points on this clonotype: A much bigger clone sits one base away, suggesting this may be a read error. The chain uses TRBV7-9 and TRBJ1-2; tentative D call: TRBD1 (6 bases). CDR1 and CDR2 from the germline V gene are SEHNR and FQNEAQ (reference sequence). The CDR3 sequence is 15 residues long. V gave up 4 bases and J gave up 4 bases, with 16 bases separating them. CDR3: CASSSRLDSSYGYTF. The DNA of the CDR3 is TGTGCCAGCAGCTCGCGATTGGACAGCTCCTATGGCTACACCTTC.

The chain joins TRBV3-1 to TRBJ2-1; D is uncertain. CDR1 is LGHDT and CDR2 is YNNKEL in the germline V gene (reference sequence). This CDR3 comprises 13 residues. Trimming cost V 4 bases and J 15 bases, with 19 bases left between them. DNA for the CDR3: TGTGCCAGCAGCCCTCCCGGGTCCCTCTTACCGTTCTTC. Protein sequence: CASSPPGSLLPFF.

This clonotype was seen ten or more times. The V call is TRBV7-2, the J call TRBJ2-3; possible D gene TRBD1, 5 bases. There are 14 residues in the CDR3. Between the trimmed V and J ends, which lost 5 bases and 4 bases, there was a span of 13 bases. Germline-derived CDR1 and CDR2 are SGHTA and FQGNSA. Here the CDR3 DNA reads TGTGCCAGCAGCATTTGGACCAGGGCAGATACGCAGTATTTT. It yields the protein CASSIWTRADTQYF.

This clonotype was counted ten times or more. The gene calls are TRBV24-1 and TRBJ2-6; 9 nucleotides line up with TRBD1. The CDR3 contains 20 residues. Germline CDR1 is KGHDR and CDR2 is SFDVKD. After removal of 2 bases from V and 1 base from J, the junction contained 11 bases not matched to a gene. The DNA of the CDR3 is TGTGCCACCAGTGATTCACCCAAAACCGGGACAGGGTCTGGGGCCAACGTCCTGACTTTC. It encodes CATSDSPKTGTGSGANVLTF.

In this sample, this clonotype turned up many times. The chain recombines TRBV3-1 with TRBJ2-4, with a weak D call TRBD2 (5 bases). V lost 5 bases, J lost 7 bases, and 9 bases lay in between. CDR3 length: 12 residues. Germline V gene lookup returns CDR1 LGHDT and CDR2 YNNKEL (reference sequence). The CDR3 loop is CASSSTRNIQYF. The DNA of the CDR3 is TGTGCCAGCAGCTCCACTAGGAACATTCAGTACTTC.

Ten or more counts support this clonotype. The chain links TRBV20-1 to TRBJ2-7, with 8 bases aligning to TRBD2. Germline trimming cut 1 base from V and 0 bases from J; bases unmatched to any gene: 14. Germline V gene lookup returns CDR1 DFQATT and CDR2 SNEGSKA (reference sequence). This CDR3 has 18 amino acids. The CDR3 is CSARATGRRGGSSYEQYF. The CDR3 coding sequence is TGCAGTGCTAGAGCAACCGGCCGCCGGGGGGGAAGCTCCTACGAGCAGTACTTC.

The chain combines TRBV5-1 with TRBJ2-3; 16 bases fit TRBD2. CDR1 is SGHRS and CDR2 is YFSETQ in the germline V gene. V gave up 4 bases and J gave up 5 bases; unmatched junction bases: 16. CDR3 size: 20 residues. DNA of the CDR3: TGCGCCAGCAGCACGGGACTAGCGGGAGGGCCGGGCGACGCGGGAGATACGCAGTATTTT. Its protein is CASSTGLAGGPGDAGDTQYF. Looking up the rest from reference TRBV5-1 and TRBJ2-3 gives the full variable domain: KAGVTQTPRYLIKTRGQQVTLSCSPISGHRSVSWYQQTPGQGLQFLFEYFSETQRNKGNFPGRFSGRQFSNSRSEMNVSTLELGDSALYLCASSTGLAGGPGDAGDTQYFGPGTRLTVL.

The chain recombines TRBV5-1 with TRBJ1-2, with TRBD1 matching over 7 bases. The CDR3 runs to 15 residues. Germline values: CDR1 SGHRS, CDR2 YFSETQ. Unmatched junction bases numbered 13, after V lost 4 bases and J lost 7 bases. The CDR3 bases are TGCGCCAGCAGCCTCCGCACCCCAGGGGGAATTGGCTACACCTTC. Its translation is CASSLRTPGGIGYTF.

This clonotype was seen repeatedly, ten times or more. The V and J genes are TRBV12-3 or TRBV12-4 and TRBJ2-7; tentatively, D is TRBD1 (6 bases). The CDR3 runs to 11 residues. V was trimmed by 5 bases and J by 7 bases, leaving 9 bases between them. The CDR3 spells CASSLRGEQYF. Here the CDR3 DNA reads TGTGCCAGCAGTCTGAGGGGGGAGCAGTACTTC.

This clonotype was detected many times. The chain employs TRBV6-5 and TRBJ2-3; 8 bases align to TRBD2. The CDR3 contains 13 residues. V was clipped by 7 bases and J by 1 base; unmatched bases: 1. CDR1 is MNHEY and CDR2 is SVGAGI in the germline V gene. The CDR3: CASKAGGTDTQYF. The CDR3 DNA sequence: TGTGCCAGCAAAGCGGGGGGCACAGATACGCAGTATTTT.

The chain links TRBV4-1 to TRBJ2-1, with 8 bases identical to TRBD1. Germline V gene data show CDR1 as MGHRA and CDR2 as YSYEKL. CDR3 length: 15 residues. With V trimmed by 4 bases and J by 8 bases, 10 bases remained unmatched. CDR3 sequence (DNA): TGCGCCAGCAGCCGACTCCAGGGGGCGGAGGATGAGCAGTTCTTC. This codes for CASSRLQGAEDEQFF.

This clonotype has more than one count but fewer than ten. This may come from a read error, since a much larger clone is one base off. The chain recombines TRBV6-2 or TRBV6-3 with TRBJ2-5; no definite D call. CDR1 is MNHEY and CDR2 is SVGEGT in the germline V gene. This CDR3 comprises 14 residues. This chain's CDR3 is CAGSPTVHQETQYF. The DNA of the CDR3 is TGTGCCGGCAGCCCCACTGTACACCAAGAGACCCAGTACTTC.

At least ten counts were recorded for this clonotype. The J gene is TRBJ2-5, the V gene TRBV3-1; no definite D call. This CDR3 has 13 residues. V was trimmed by 4 bases and J by 7 bases, leaving 13 bases between them. Germline lookup yields CDR1 LGHDT and CDR2 YNNKEL (reference sequence). Here the CDR3 reads CASSPITVGTQYF. The DNA of the CDR3 is TGTGCCAGCAGCCCGATCACTGTCGGGACCCAGTACTTC.

This clonotype was detected only a few times. CDR3 sequence reads: CASSLMGAGYNSPLHF. CDR3 coding DNA: TGTGCCAGCAGCTTGATGGGGGCGGGGTATAATTCACCCCTCCACTTT. This chain joins TRBV5-6 and TRBJ1-6; possible D gene TRBD1, 6 bases. This CDR3 contains 16 residues. V gave up 1 base and J gave up 4 bases, with 12 bases separating them. Germline V gene lookup returns CDR1 SGHDT and CDR2 YYEEEE.